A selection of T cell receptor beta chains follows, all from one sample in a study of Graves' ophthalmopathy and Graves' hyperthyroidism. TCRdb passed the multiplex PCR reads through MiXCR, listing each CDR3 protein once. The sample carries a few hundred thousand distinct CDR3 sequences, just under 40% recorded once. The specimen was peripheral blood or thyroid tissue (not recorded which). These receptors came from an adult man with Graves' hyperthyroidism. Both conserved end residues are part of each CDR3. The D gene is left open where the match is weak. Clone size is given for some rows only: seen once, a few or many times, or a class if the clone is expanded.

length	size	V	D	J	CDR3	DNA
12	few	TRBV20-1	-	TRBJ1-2	CSALGGDYGYTF	TGCAGTGCCCTAGGGGGTGACTATGGCTACACCTTC
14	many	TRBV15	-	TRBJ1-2	CATSRAQGNYGYTF	TGTGCCACCAGCAGAGCTCAAGGGAACTATGGCTACACCTTC
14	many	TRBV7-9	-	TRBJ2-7	CASSPLGPTRLAYF	TGTGCCAGCAGCCCCCTGGGGCCTACGAGGTTGGCGTACTTC
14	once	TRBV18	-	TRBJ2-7	CAGSTGPYSYEQYF	TGTGCCGGCTCAACCGGGCCCTACTCCTACGAGCAGTACTTC
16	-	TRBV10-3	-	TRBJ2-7	CAISEGRQVVPYEQYF	TGTGCCATCAGTGAGGGGCGGCAGGTGGTCCCCTACGAGCAGTACTTC
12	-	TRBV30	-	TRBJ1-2	CAWTGENYGYAF	TGTGCCTGGACAGGGGAAAACTATGGCTACGCCTTC
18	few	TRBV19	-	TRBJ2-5	CASSPVPPGPRRQETQYF	TGTGCCAGTAGCCCGGTCCCGCCGGGACCGAGGAGACAAGAGACCCAGTACTTC
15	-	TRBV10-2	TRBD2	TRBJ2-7	CASSEELAEIYEQYF	TGCGCCAGCAGTGAAGAACTAGCGGAGATCTACGAGCAGTACTTC
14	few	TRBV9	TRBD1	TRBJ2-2	CASRPQGDTGELFF	TGTGCCAGCAGGCCACAGGGGGACACCGGGGAGCTGTTTTTT
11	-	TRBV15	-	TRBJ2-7	CATTPGGEQYF	TGTGCCACCACCCCCGGGGGTGAGCAGTACTTC
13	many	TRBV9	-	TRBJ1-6	CASSVQYNSPLHF	TGTGCCAGCAGCGTGCAGTATAATTCACCCCTCCACTTT
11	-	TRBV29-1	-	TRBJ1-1	CSVLVGTEAFF	TGCAGCGTCCTCGTGGGCACTGAAGCTTTCTTT
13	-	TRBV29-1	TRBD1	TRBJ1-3	CSDGTGFGNTIYF	TGCAGCGACGGGACAGGGTTTGGAAACACCATATATTTT
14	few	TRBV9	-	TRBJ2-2	CASSVVSGAGELFF	TGTGCCAGCAGCGTAGTTTCAGGGGCCGGGGAGCTGTTTTTT
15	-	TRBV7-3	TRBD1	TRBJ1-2	CASSSTTGGNYGYTF	TGTGCCAGCAGCAGTACGACAGGGGGTAACTATGGCTACACCTTC
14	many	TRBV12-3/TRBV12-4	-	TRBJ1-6	CASSQTSGNSPLHF	TGTGCCAGCAGTCAGACTTCAGGCAATTCACCCCTCCACTTT
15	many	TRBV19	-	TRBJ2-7	CASSPLGAGSYEQYF	TGTGCCAGTAGTCCCTTAGGGGCCGGTTCCTACGAGCAGTACTTC
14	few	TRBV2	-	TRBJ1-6	CASSVPNDNSPLHF	TGTGCCAGCAGTGTACCCAATGATAATTCACCCCTCCACTTT
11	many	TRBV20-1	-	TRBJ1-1	CSARASTEAFF	TGCAGTGCTAGAGCATCCACTGAAGCTTTCTTT
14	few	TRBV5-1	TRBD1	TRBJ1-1	CASSKTGGHTEAFF	TGCGCCAGCAGCAAGACAGGGGGCCACACTGAAGCTTTCTTT